This entry concerns a single T cell receptor beta chain. Its target is unknown. Trimming took off 5 bases at V and 3 bases at J, with 13 bases between the two ends. CDR1 is SEHNR, CDR2 FQNEAQ, per germline (reference sequence). The CDR3 spans 14 residues. These data belong to a study of T-cell memory formation after mild COVID-19. TCRdb fed the 5' RACE reads into MiXCR, producing one record per CDR3 protein. The repertoire includes fewer than 650,000 distinct CDR3 sequences, about 18% of them detected once, and about 8.1% sits in the top ten. Notes on the study in general: That cross-reactive memory joined was suggested by some responding clones appearing in pre-infection memory.

V is TRBV7-9 and J is TRBJ1-1, with D possibly matching TRBD1 (6 bases). The TCR sequence derives from an adult woman who had mild COVID-19 (a few samples of this study predate the infection). Cell type and time point are not known. Sample: PBMCs or a T cell subset sorted from them (not recorded which). CDR3 nucleotides: TGTGCCAGCAGCGTCAGGAACAGGGACACTGAAGCTTTCTTT. Residues: CASSVRNRDTEAFF.